Each of the 30 T cell receptor beta chains below was sequenced from the same sample in a study of beta chain features in type 1 diabetes. The authors reverse transcribed all of the isolated RNA, so sequencing captured expressed TCRB transcripts. The data were produced by immunoSEQ multiplex PCR, yet TCRdb's version contains in-frame clones alone and is incomplete. The table includes 150,000 to 190,000 clones, approximately 8.1% detected once. The sample taken for sequencing was central memory CD4+ T cells from blood. These receptors originate from a man younger than 35 in good health.

This rearrangement joins TRBV7-9 to TRBJ2-2; 7 bases fit TRBD1. The germline V gene encodes CDR1 SEHNR and CDR2 FQNEAQ (reference sequence). The CDR3 spans 14 residues. V trimming: 8 bases; J trimming: 6 bases; junction bases outside the gene matches: 9. In nucleotides, the CDR3 is TGTGCCAGCGGCCGGGACAGCCATGCCGGGGAGCTGTTTTTT. Translating gives CASGRDSHAGELFF.

The rearrangement uses TRBV10-3 and TRBJ1-1; D call uncertain. Germline-derived CDR1 and CDR2 are ENHRY and SYGVKD. This CDR3 comprises 14 residues. Trimming cost V 4 bases and J 1 base, with 10 bases left between them. CDR3 residues: CAISAGYGNTEAFF. CDR3 in DNA: TGTGCCATCAGTGCCGGGTATGGGAACACTGAAGCTTTCTTT.

This clone was seen many times. The CDR3 coding sequence is TGCAGCGTTGACCTAGTCGCCTACAATGAGCAGTTCTTC. This codes for CSVDLVAYNEQFF. The chain recombines TRBV29-1 with TRBJ2-1; D is undetermined. Trimming stripped 3 bases from V and 2 bases from J, with 8 bases between. Germline values: CDR1 SQVTM, CDR2 ANQGSEA. The length of the CDR3 is 13 residues.

CDR3 bases: TGTGCCAGCAGCTTAGACTCCAGGGGGGCATCTGGGGCCAACGTCCTGACTTTC. It is translated as CASSLDSRGASGANVLTF. This chain uses TRBV7-9 with TRBJ2-6; perhaps TRBD1 as D (7 bases). The germline V and J ends were trimmed by 1 base and 1 base, with 14 bases remaining between them. The germline V gene has CDR1 SEHNR and CDR2 FQNEAQ (reference sequence). The length of the CDR3 is 18 residues.

This chain connects TRBV5-1 to TRBJ2-3; 11 positions agree with TRBD2. The CDR3 sequence is 15 residues long. The germline CDR1 and CDR2 sequences are SGHRS and YFSETQ. V shed 1 base and J 3 bases; nucleotides not matched to a gene: 1. CDR3 protein: CASSLTSGGTDTQYF. CDR3 coding DNA: TGCGCCAGCAGCTTGACTAGCGGGGGTACAGATACGCAGTATTTT.

The chain couples TRBV28 to TRBJ1-2, with D hard to call. Trimming stripped 2 bases from V and 13 bases from J, with 14 bases between. This CDR3 has 12 amino acids. Germline-derived CDR1 and CDR2 are MDHEN and SYDVKM. The CDR3 region is CASSLNLGRGTF. The CDR3 DNA sequence: TGTGCCAGCAGTTTAAATCTAGGCCGGGGCACCTTC.

The chain links TRBV6-1 to TRBJ2-7; TRBD1 aligns across 8 bases. The CDR3 is 15 residues long. Germline V gene lookup returns CDR1 MNHNS and CDR2 SASEGT. V lost 5 bases and J lost 1; bases outside the gene matches: 7. This CDR3 is CASSFGQGSSYEQYF. Written as DNA, the CDR3 is TGTGCCAGCAGTTTCGGACAGGGATCATCCTACGAGCAGTACTTC.

The chain couples TRBV6-5 to TRBJ2-7, with D possibly matching TRBD2 (5 bases). Trimming took off 2 bases at V and 6 bases at J, with 14 bases between the two ends. The CDR3 covers 14 residues. The germline V gene encodes CDR1 MNHEY and CDR2 SVGAGI. CDR3 amino acids: CASSYGGLAREQYF. The CDR3 coding sequence is TGTGCCAGCAGTTACGGCGGGTTGGCTCGCGAGCAGTACTTC.

The chain joins TRBV28 to TRBJ2-5, with 9 bases that match TRBD1. CDR1 is MDHEN, CDR2 SYDVKM, per germline. With 5 bases clipped from V and 5 bases from J, the junction kept 3 bases outside the gene matches. The CDR3 length is 13 residues. This chain's CDR3 is CASSPDRGETQYF. The CDR3 coding sequence is TGTGCCAGCAGTCCCGACAGGGGGGAGACCCAGTACTTC.

The sample holds a few counts of this clone. In nucleotides, the CDR3 is TGTGCCATCAGTGAAGGACAGGGGACCTACGAGCAGTACTTC. Its protein product is CAISEGQGTYEQYF. This sequence joins TRBV10-3 and TRBJ2-7, with 9 positions matching TRBD1. This CDR3 has 14 residues. The germline V gene encodes CDR1 ENHRY and CDR2 SYGVKD. The V segment lost 3 bases and the J segment 2 bases; nucleotides outside the gene matches: 2.

This chain connects TRBV6-5 to TRBJ1-1; TRBD1 agrees at 10 bases. The germline V gene has CDR1 MNHEY and CDR2 SVGAGI. CDR3 length equals 15 residues. Unmatched junction bases numbered 8, after V lost 4 bases and J lost 6 bases. CDR3 protein: CASSSTGTGDPEAFF. The CDR3 coding sequence is TGTGCCAGCAGTTCCACCGGGACAGGGGATCCTGAAGCTTTCTTT.

This clone was found a few times. The V and J genes are TRBV27 and TRBJ2-7, with no clear D. V dropped 4 bases and J dropped 2 bases, with 12 bases sitting between them. Per germline, CDR1 MNHEY and CDR2 SMNVEV (reference sequence). CDR3 length: 14 residues. The CDR3 region is CASSSRVQPYEQYF. CDR3 nucleotide sequence: TGTGCCAGCAGTTCCCGGGTCCAACCCTACGAGCAGTACTTC.

This clone appeared many times. Other DNA sequences in this sample translate to the same CDR3. DNA for the CDR3: TGTGCCAGCAGTTTTCCGGGGGATCAGCCCCAGCATTTT. Translating gives CASSFPGDQPQHF. The rearrangement uses TRBV28 and TRBJ1-5, with a weak D call TRBD1 (5 bases). Germline V gene data show CDR1 as MDHEN and CDR2 as SYDVKM. The CDR3 runs 13 residues. V lost 3 bases to trimming and J lost 5 bases, with 8 bases between them.

The rearrangement joins TRBV7-2 to TRBJ2-3, with TRBD2 matching over 13 bases. This CDR3 region has 17 residues. With V trimmed by 5 bases and J by 1 base, 6 bases remained unmatched. In germline, CDR1 is SGHTA, CDR2 FQGNSA. The CDR3 reads CASSPTGTSGGTDTQYF. The DNA for the CDR3 is TGTGCCAGCAGCCCGACCGGGACTAGCGGGGGCACAGATACGCAGTATTTT.

The chain uses TRBV4-1 and TRBJ2-7, with 8 bases that match TRBD2. This CDR3 comprises 15 residues. Germline V gene data show CDR1 as MGHRA and CDR2 as YSYEKL. J gave up 3 bases and V 1 base, and 5 bases lay outside the gene matches. This CDR3 reads CASSQAGAGGYEQYF. CDR3 in DNA: TGCGCCAGCAGCCAAGCGGGGGCGGGAGGCTACGAGCAGTACTTC.

The J gene is TRBJ2-1, the V gene TRBV7-2, with 8 bases matching TRBD2. The length of the CDR3 is 14 residues. The germline CDR1 and CDR2 sequences are SGHTA and FQGNSA. V shed 3 bases, J shed 8 bases, and the junction held 6 bases outside the gene matches. The CDR3 DNA reads TGTGCCAGCAGCTTCGGACTAGCCGTCGATGAGCAGTTCTTC. Protein: CASSFGLAVDEQFF.

V usage is TRBV27 and J usage is TRBJ2-7; D might be TRBD2 (5 bases). CDR1 and CDR2 (germline): MNHEY, SMNVEV (reference sequence). The CDR3 extends over 15 amino acids. Trimming cost V 2 bases and J 1 base, with 12 bases left between them. CDR3: CASSLRSSQSYEQYF. In nucleotides, the CDR3 is TGTGCCAGCAGTTTAAGGTCTAGCCAGTCCTACGAGCAGTACTTC.

This clone was seen only a few times. The V and J genes are TRBV7-2 and TRBJ1-1; the D is unclear. This CDR3 has 12 residues. Trimming stripped 5 bases from V and 2 bases from J, with 6 bases between. Germline V gene sequence: CDR1 SGHTA, CDR2 FQGNSA. The DNA for the CDR3 is TGTGCCAGCAGCGCGGCCAACACTGAAGCTTTCTTT. Translated, it gives CASSAANTEAFF.

This clone was seen a handful of times. The V gene is TRBV6-1, the J gene TRBJ2-5; TRBD1 is a possible D gene (6 bases). Germline CDR1 and CDR2: MNHNS and SASEGT. Trimming pared 7 bases from V and 2 bases from J, leaving 11 bases between. This CDR3 comprises 13 residues. The CDR3 nucleotides read TGTGCCAGCAACCCTGACAGGCAAGAGACCCAGTACTTC. Protein: CASNPDRQETQYF.

The chain uses TRBV19 and TRBJ2-5, with D maybe TRBD2 (5 bases). Judging by the DNA end, TRBJ2-7 fits better; the J call may be wrong. The CDR3 is 14 amino acids. Germline lookup yields CDR1 LNHDA and CDR2 SQIVND (reference sequence). DNA of the CDR3: TGTGCCAGTAGTATAAGTTCGGGGAACTACGAGCAGTACTTC. This gives the protein CASSISSGNYEQYF.

The V gene is TRBV6-1, the J gene TRBJ2-7, with 7 bases identical to TRBD2. J lost 5 bases, V lost 6 bases, and 10 bases had no gene match. The V gene's germline CDR1 is MNHNS and CDR2 SASEGT. The CDR3 length is 14 residues. CDR3 loop: CASSLLRGGDEQYF. CDR3 sequence (DNA): TGTGCCAGCAGCCTTCTGCGGGGAGGGGACGAGCAGTACTTC.

This clone has only a few counts. The J gene is TRBJ1-2, the V gene TRBV6-5; 7 bases fit TRBD1. CDR3 size: 13 residues. Germline CDR1 MNHEY, CDR2 SVGAGI. V was clipped by 6 bases and J by 8 bases; unmatched bases: 9. In DNA form, the CDR3 reads TGTGCCAGCAGACGTCGGACAGGACGGGGCTACACCTTC. Protein sequence: CASRRRTGRGYTF.

This clone was detected a few times. The chain carries TRBV6-5 and TRBJ1-1; a possible D gene is TRBD1 (5 bases). Trimming left V 5 bases short and J 0 bases short, with 10 bases between. CDR3 length equals 14 residues. Germline V gives CDR1 MNHEY, CDR2 SVGAGI. The CDR3 loop is CASSRAGVNTEAFF. The CDR3 nucleotides read TGTGCCAGCAGTCGAGCGGGGGTGAACACTGAAGCTTTCTTT.

This clone was observed a few times. This chain links TRBV5-6 with TRBJ1-2, with a tentative D call TRBD1 (6 bases). The CDR3 is 14 amino acids. The V gene lost 1 base and the J gene lost 4 bases, with 11 bases spanning the gap. Looked up from germline, CDR1 is SGHDT and CDR2 is YYEEEE. The CDR3 sequence is CASSLRGSSYGYTF. CDR3 bases: TGTGCCAGCAGCTTGAGGGGGAGTAGCTATGGCTACACCTTC.

In this sample, this clone turned up a few times. This CDR3 is CAWSGQGLDIQYF. Here the CDR3 DNA reads TGTGCCTGGAGTGGACAGGGGTTGGACATTCAGTACTTC. The J gene is TRBJ2-4, the V gene TRBV30, with 8 positions matching TRBD1. With 1 base clipped from V and 8 bases from J, the junction kept 4 bases outside the gene matches. Germline CDR1 reads GTSNPN; CDR2 reads SVGIG (reference sequence). The CDR3 runs 13 residues.

This clone was detected only a few times. The chain couples TRBV28 to TRBJ2-3; possibly TRBD1 for D (5 bases). V gave up 2 bases and J gave up 6 bases, with 6 bases separating them. The CDR3 sequence is 12 residues long. Germline lookup yields CDR1 MDHEN and CDR2 SYDVKM. CDR3 in amino acids: CASSLNRDTQYF. Here the CDR3 DNA reads TGTGCCAGCAGTTTAAACAGGGATACGCAGTATTTT.

In this sample, this clone turned up a few times. This sequence joins TRBV18 and TRBJ1-5; tentative D call: TRBD1 (5 bases). Germline CDR1 is KGHSH and CDR2 is LQKENI. The CDR3 is 15 amino acids. V lost 2 bases and J lost 1, with 9 bases in between. CDR3 amino acids: CASSPNPGSNQPQHF. DNA of the CDR3: TGTGCCAGCTCACCAAATCCAGGGAGCAATCAGCCCCAGCATTTT.

This clone was seen a few times. The chain is built from TRBV7-2 and TRBJ2-3, with a tentative D call TRBD2 (5 bases). Between the trimmed V and J ends, which lost 5 bases and 2 bases, there was a span of 11 bases. Germline CDR1 reads SGHTA; CDR2 reads FQGNSA. The CDR3 covers 14 residues. This chain's CDR3 is CASSTRLPTDTQYF. DNA for the CDR3: TGTGCCAGCAGCACCCGACTACCCACAGATACGCAGTATTTT.

Only a few counts were recorded for this clone. V and J are TRBV27 and TRBJ1-5, with 7 nucleotides matching TRBD1. Losses at the gene ends were 7 bases for V and 5 bases for J; bases not matched to a gene: 5. Germline V CDR1 and CDR2: MNHEY, SMNVEV (reference sequence). CDR3 length: 13 residues. The CDR3 spells CASTSGGDQPQHF. As DNA, the CDR3 is TGTGCCAGCACTTCAGGGGGAGATCAGCCCCAGCATTTT.

This clone turned up a few times. The genes are TRBV5-4 and TRBJ2-1; TRBD2 matches 10 bases. V gave up 7 bases and J gave up 1 base; unmatched junction bases: 8. Germline CDR1 SGHNT, CDR2 YYREEE (reference sequence). This CDR3 is built from 16 residues. The CDR3 loop is CASGVAGGSSYNEQFF. The CDR3 region has the DNA TGTGCCAGCGGGGTAGCGGGAGGAAGTTCCTACAATGAGCAGTTCTTC.